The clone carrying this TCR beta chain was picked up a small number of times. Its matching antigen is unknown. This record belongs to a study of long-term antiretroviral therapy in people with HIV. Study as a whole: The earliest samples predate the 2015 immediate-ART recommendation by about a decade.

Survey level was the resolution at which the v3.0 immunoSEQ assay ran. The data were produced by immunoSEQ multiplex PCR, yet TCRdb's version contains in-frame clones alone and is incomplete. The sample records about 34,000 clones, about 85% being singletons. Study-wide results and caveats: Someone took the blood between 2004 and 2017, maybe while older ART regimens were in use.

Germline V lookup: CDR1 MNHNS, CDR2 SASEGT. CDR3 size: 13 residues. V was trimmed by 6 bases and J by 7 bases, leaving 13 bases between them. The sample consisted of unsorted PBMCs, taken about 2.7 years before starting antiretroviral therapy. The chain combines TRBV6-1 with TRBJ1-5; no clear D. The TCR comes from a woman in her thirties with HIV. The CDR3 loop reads CASRDQGLQPQHF. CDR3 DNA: TGTGCCAGCAGGGATCAAGGGTTACAGCCCCAGCATTTT.